The 23 T cell receptor beta chains below come from one sample, sequenced in a study of early T cells in non-severe SARS-CoV-2 infection. TCRdb used MiXCR to reprocess the 5' RACE reads, holding one entry per CDR3 protein. The repertoire includes more than 90,000 distinct CDR3 sequences, approximately 11% of them detected once, and 4.5% to 5.5% sits in the top ten. The sequenced sample consisted of whole blood. The origin of the receptors is an adult who was a healthcare worker with PCR-confirmed SARS-CoV-2 infection or an uninfected control (not recorded which).

This sequence joins TRBV2 and TRBJ2-1; 9 bases agree with TRBD2. The V gene's germline CDR1 is SNHLY and CDR2 FYNNEI. The CDR3 contains 15 residues. V lost 1 base, J lost 13 bases, and 11 bases stayed unmatched. The CDR3, as DNA: TGTGCCAGCAGTGAAGTGGGGCTAGCGGGAATACGACAGTTCTTC. Translation: CASSEVGLAGIRQFF. The full variable domain, completed using reference TRBV2 and TRBJ2-1, is EPEVTQTPSHQVTQMGQEVILRCVPISNHLYFYWYRQILGQKVEFLVSFYNNEISEKSEIFDDQFSVERPDGSNFTLKIRSTKLEDSAMYFCASSEVGLAGIRQFFGPGTRLTVL.

This rearrangement joins TRBV6-6 to TRBJ2-7; a possible D gene is TRBD2 (6 bases). Trimming took 2 bases from V and 3 from J, leaving 23 bases between them. The CDR3 has 18 amino acids. Germline lookup yields CDR1 MNHNY and CDR2 SVGAGI (reference sequence). The CDR3 sequence is CASSYAYPKVREDYEQYF. In nucleotides, the CDR3 is TGTGCCAGCAGTTACGCCTACCCAAAGGTCAGGGAGGACTACGAGCAGTACTTC.

This clonotype was found a few times. The J gene is TRBJ2-5, the V gene TRBV29-1, with 7 bases aligning to TRBD1. The germline CDR1 and CDR2 sequences are SQVTM and ANQGSEA. V lost 7 bases, J lost 2 bases, and 4 bases stayed unmatched. The CDR3 has 12 residues. The CDR3 DNA sequence: TGCAGCGGCCGGACAGGACAAGAGACCCAGTACTTC. It translates to CSGRTGQETQYF.

This clonotype was found a few times. The rearrangement joins TRBV19 to TRBJ1-4, with TRBD1 matching over 7 bases. The CDR3 is 15 residues long. V dropped 5 bases and J dropped 4; count of bases not matched to a gene: 7. Germline V gene lookup returns CDR1 LNHDA and CDR2 SQIVND (reference sequence). CDR3 amino acids: CASSSQGQINEKLFF. The CDR3 region has the DNA TGTGCCAGTAGTTCCCAGGGACAGATTAATGAAAAACTGTTTTTT.

This clonotype was picked up a small number of times. The chain is built from TRBV6-5 and TRBJ1-5; D gene unclear. The germline V and J ends were trimmed by 0 bases and 9 bases, with 12 bases remaining between them. The CDR3 covers 14 residues. Germline V gene data show CDR1 as MNHEY and CDR2 as SVGAGI. The CDR3 region has the DNA TGTGCCAGCAGTTACTCGAAGGGAAATAGGCCCCAGCATTTT. As protein: CASSYSKGNRPQHF.

The rearrangement uses TRBV2 and TRBJ1-2; no definite D call. V lost 6 bases to trimming and J lost 7 bases, with 12 bases between them. CDR3 length equals 12 residues. Germline V lookup: CDR1 SNHLY, CDR2 FYNNEI. For the CDR3, the DNA is TGTGCCAGCAGCCGGGCGGGAGGTGGCTACACCTTC. It yields the protein CASSRAGGGYTF.

Note on this clonotype: This CDR3 fails to terminate in the conserved phenylalanine or tryptophan, so it likely reflects a read error. The DNA is omitted, as the CDR3 cannot be located on it reliably, and the CDR3 follows TCRdb's listing. The chain is built from TRBV7-6 and TRBJ1-5; TRBD1, the table's D call, was not compared with the DNA. The CDR3 spans 13 residues, counting both ends. The germline gives CDR1 SGHVS, CDR2 FNYEAQ. The CDR3 is CASSLARDRGLHL.

This clonotype was seen only a few times. The chain combines TRBV20-1 with TRBJ2-7; TRBD1 is a possible D gene (6 bases). The CDR3 is 16 amino acids. V gave up 5 bases and J gave up 2 bases, with 22 bases separating them. Germline V gene data show CDR1 as DFQATT and CDR2 as SNEGSKA (reference sequence). The CDR3 here is CSAHNARQAPTYEQYF. DNA for the CDR3: TGCAGTGCTCACAACGCGCGACAGGCACCAACCTACGAGCAGTACTTC.

The chain is built from TRBV6-5 and TRBJ1-1, with D maybe TRBD1 (6 bases). Looked up from germline, CDR1 is MNHEY and CDR2 is SVGAGI. The CDR3 runs to 15 residues. With 5 bases removed from V and 6 bases from J, the gap between germline ends came to 19 bases. The CDR3 sequence is CASSTPQGSRSEAFF. The DNA for the CDR3 is TGTGCCAGCAGTACACCACAGGGAAGTCGGTCTGAAGCTTTCTTT.

This clonotype has at least ten counts. This chain joins TRBV7-2 and TRBJ2-7; a possible D gene is TRBD2 (6 bases). The CDR3 runs to 17 residues. V lost 5 bases and J 2 bases, leaving 22 bases between the germline ends. The V gene's germline CDR1 is SGHTA and CDR2 FQGNSA. This CDR3 is CASSTHVTGTDAYEQYF. The CDR3 DNA sequence: TGTGCCAGCAGCACCCATGTTACCGGGACTGACGCCTACGAGCAGTACTTC. Using reference TRBV7-2 and TRBJ2-7 for the parts outside the CDR3, the full variable domain is GAGVSQSPSNKVTEKGKDVELRCDPISGHTALYWYRQSLGQGLEFLIYFQGNSAPDKSGLPSDRFSAERTGGSVSTLTIQRTQQEDSAVYLCASSTHVTGTDAYEQYFGPGTRLTVT.

This clonotype has a count of ten or more. The chain carries TRBV6-4 and TRBJ1-6; possible D gene TRBD1, 6 bases. The germline CDR1 and CDR2 sequences are MRHNA and SNTAGT. The V end lost 6 bases, the J end lost 0 bases, and 12 bases lay between the germline ends. This CDR3 spans 16 amino acids. Written as DNA, the CDR3 is TGTGCCAGCAGAGCGATAGGGGGCTCCTATAATTCACCCCTCCACTTT. This codes for CASRAIGGSYNSPLHF.

CDR3 sequence (DNA): TGTGCCAGCAGGATTAGCGGGAGATACTACGAGCAGTACTTC. The encoded protein is CASRISGRYYEQYF. The rearrangement uses TRBV28 and TRBJ2-7; 9 nucleotides match TRBD2. The CDR3 extends over 14 amino acids. Germline values: CDR1 MDHEN, CDR2 SYDVKM. V lost 6 bases to trimming and J lost 3 bases; unmatched junction nucleotides: 6.

This chain connects TRBV30 to TRBJ1-5; D is perhaps TRBD1 (6 bases). Between the trimmed V and J ends, which lost 5 bases and 6 bases, there was a span of 14 bases. The CDR3 is made up of 13 amino acids. In germline, CDR1 is GTSNPN, CDR2 SVGIG (reference sequence). CDR3 in amino acids: CAWAYTGIQPQHF. The CDR3 DNA follows: TGTGCCTGGGCCTATACAGGGATTCAGCCCCAGCATTTT.

At least ten counts were recorded for this clonotype. The chain employs TRBV14 and TRBJ2-7; D ambiguous. CDR1 is SGHDN and CDR2 is FVKESK in the germline V gene. The CDR3 contains 13 residues. Trimming took off 1 base at V and 9 bases at J, with 13 bases between the two ends. The CDR3 coding sequence is TGTGCCAGCAGCCAAGGGCCCCGACGGATGCAGTACTTC. Amino acid sequence: CASSQGPRRMQYF. Together with reference TRBV14 and TRBJ2-7, the CDR3 gives the full variable domain: EAGVTQFPSHSVIEKGQTVTLRCDPISGHDNLYWYRRVMGKEIKFLLHFVKESKQDESGMPNNRFLAERTGGTYSTLKVQPAELEDSGVYFCASSQGPRRMQYFGPGTRLTVT.

This clonotype has only a few counts. This chain joins TRBV7-9 and TRBJ2-7; D ambiguous. This CDR3 is built from 14 residues. Germline lookup yields CDR1 SEHNR and CDR2 FQNEAQ (reference sequence). The V end lost 3 bases, the J end lost 2 bases, and 11 bases lay between the germline ends. Written as DNA, the CDR3 is TGTGCCAGCAGCTTGGTGGCAGGAACCTACGAGCAGTACTTC. This sequence encodes CASSLVAGTYEQYF.

V usage is TRBV18 and J usage is TRBJ2-3; the D gene is possibly TRBD2 (6 bases). With 3 bases removed from V and 0 bases from J, the gap between germline ends came to 10 bases. There are 15 residues in the CDR3. CDR1 is KGHSH and CDR2 is LQKENI in the germline V gene. CDR3 in DNA: TGTGCCAGCTCACCGTTCGGGGGTAGCACAGATACGCAGTATTTT. It yields the protein CASSPFGGSTDTQYF.

This clonotype was detected ten times or more. The chain joins TRBV19 to TRBJ2-7, with 7 bases that match TRBD1. V was clipped by 6 bases and J by 6 bases; unmatched bases: 11. Germline loops: CDR1 LNHDA, CDR2 SQIVND (reference sequence). The CDR3 has 14 residues. The CDR3 nucleotides read TGTGCCAGTAGACTGTCAGGGACAGATGGCGAGCAGTACTTC. Translating it yields CASRLSGTDGEQYF.

This clonotype was seen ten or more times. Here the CDR3 DNA reads TGTGCCAGTACGGACTTACTCTATAGCAATCAGCCCCAGCATTTT. Protein sequence: CASTDLLYSNQPQHF. The V gene is TRBV6-1, the J gene TRBJ1-5; D is unclear. The CDR3 is 15 amino acids. Germline-derived CDR1 and CDR2 are MNHNS and SASEGT. Trimming pared 9 bases from V and 0 bases from J, leaving 15 bases between.

This clonotype appeared many times. J is TRBJ2-7 and V is TRBV5-1, with 13 bases aligning to TRBD2. The CDR3 covers 16 residues. Germline values: CDR1 SGHRS, CDR2 YFSETQ. V lost 4 bases and J lost 0; bases outside the gene matches: 4. CDR3 in amino acids: CASSRTSGGLSYEQYF. The CDR3 nucleotides read TGCGCCAGCAGCCGGACTAGCGGGGGCCTCTCCTACGAGCAGTACTTC.

This clonotype was picked up a small number of times. The V and J genes are TRBV15 and TRBJ2-1; D is unresolved. The CDR3 length is 13 residues. CDR1 is LNHNV and CDR2 is YYDKDF in the germline V gene (reference sequence). Trimming stripped 4 bases from V and 2 bases from J, with 6 bases between. Here the CDR3 DNA reads TGTGCCACCAGCACGATGGCCTACAATGAGCAGTTCTTC. Residues: CATSTMAYNEQFF.

Only a few counts were recorded for this clonotype. The genes are TRBV12-3 or TRBV12-4 and TRBJ2-1, with 13 bases matching TRBD2. The V segment lost 5 bases and the J segment 0 bases; nucleotides outside the gene matches: 13. This CDR3 region has 20 residues. CDR3 residues: CASSPTTGTSGDNSYNEQFF. The CDR3 DNA reads TGTGCCAGCAGTCCAACCACCGGGACTAGCGGGGATAACTCCTACAATGAGCAGTTCTTC.

This clonotype was detected only a few times. A read error may account for a junction end that differs from germline. The genes are TRBV7-7 and TRBJ1-3; D remains unclear. The CDR3 extends over 15 amino acids. The V gene's germline CDR1 is SSHAT and CDR2 FNYEAQ (reference sequence). CDR3: CASSPLASSGNTIYF. DNA for the CDR3: TGTGCTAGCAGCCCCCTCGCAAGCTCTGGAAACACCATATATTTT. The full variable domain, its missing parts supplied by reference TRBV7-7 and TRBJ1-3, is GAGVSQSPRYKVTKRGQDVTLRCDPISSHATLYWYQQALGQGPEFLTYFNYEAQPDKSGLPSDRFSAERPEGSISTLTIQRTEQRDSAMYRCASSPLASSGNTIYFGEGSWLTVV.

This clonotype showed up many times. This chain uses TRBV12-3 or TRBV12-4 with TRBJ2-7, with D unresolved. V dropped 6 bases and J dropped 3 bases, with 18 bases sitting between them. CDR3 length equals 15 residues. The CDR3 loop is CASSPGPETGYEQYF. CDR3 sequence (DNA): TGTGCCAGCAGCCCCGGGCCCGAGACTGGCTACGAGCAGTACTTC.